These T cell receptor beta chains were read from a single sample in a study of blood T cells in healthy people across ages. MiXCR, run by TCRdb on the 5' RACE reads, gives a single entry per CDR3 protein. Of almost 800,000 distinct CDR3 sequences in the sample, 58% are singletons; the top ten hold over 20%. The sequencing input was blood. Receptors were obtained from a man aged 25 to 40 in good health. The CDR3 runs from the conserved cysteine through the conserved F or W. A D gene is named only where the DNA matches it firmly. A clone size is listed for some rows: how often the clone was seen (once, few, many), or a class if it is expanded.

size,D,J,V,DNA,CDR3
few,.,TRBJ2-6,TRBV2,TGTGCCAGCAGGGTACAGAGCTCTGGGGCCAACGTCCTGACTTTC,CASRVQSSGANVLTF
.,.,TRBJ1-2,TRBV20-1,TGCAGTGCTTACCCGAGAGATAACTATGGCTACACCTTC,CSAYPRDNYGYTF
few,.,TRBJ1-5,TRBV7-2,TGTGCCAGCAGCTTGCAGGGACGACAGCCCCAGCATTTT,CASSLQGRQPQHF
many,TRBD2,TRBJ2-3,TRBV28,TGTGCCAGCCTCCTCACTAGCGGGACTAGCACAGATACGCAGTATTTT,CASLLTSGTSTDTQYF
.,.,TRBJ2-5,TRBV28,TGTGCCAGCAGTCCCGGGGGACGAAGGACCCAGTACTTC,CASSPGGRRTQYF
.,.,TRBJ2-4,TRBV2,TGTGCCAGCAGTGGACAGTTAGCCAAAAACATTCAGTACTTC,CASSGQLAKNIQYF
.,.,TRBJ2-1,TRBV4-3,TGCGCCAGCAGCCAAGATACAGTATCCTACAATGAGCAGTTCTTC,CASSQDTVSYNEQFF
.,.,TRBJ1-5,TRBV9,TGTGCCAGCAGCGTAGGGGTGGGCGCGAATCAGCCCCAGCATTTT,CASSVGVGANQPQHF
.,.,TRBJ2-1,TRBV5-1,TGCGCCAGCAGCTTTGGGGTAAGGTCAGAATACAATGAGCAGTTCTTC,CASSFGVRSEYNEQFF
.,.,TRBJ2-3,TRBV7-9,TGTGCCAGCAGCTTAAGGGCCCAGAGCGGTAGACGCACAGATACGCAGTATTTT,CASSLRAQSGRRTDTQYF
.,.,TRBJ1-4,TRBV5-1,TGCGCCAGCAGCCGGACACGAGCTAATGAAAAACTGTTTTTT,CASSRTRANEKLFF
.,TRBD2,TRBJ2-7,TRBV20-1,TGCAGTGCTAGAGCCCCTGGTAGCGGGGGATACTACAATGAGCAGTACTTC,CSARAPGSGGYYNEQYF
.,TRBD2,TRBJ2-3,TRBV14,TGTGCCAGCAGCCAAGGCGGGGGGCCCACAGATACGCAGTATTTT,CASSQGGGPTDTQYF
few,.,TRBJ2-6,TRBV29-1,TGCAGCGTCCGGGGGCGACAGGGAACAAGCTCTGGGGCCAACGTCCTGACTTTC,CSVRGRQGTSSGANVLTF